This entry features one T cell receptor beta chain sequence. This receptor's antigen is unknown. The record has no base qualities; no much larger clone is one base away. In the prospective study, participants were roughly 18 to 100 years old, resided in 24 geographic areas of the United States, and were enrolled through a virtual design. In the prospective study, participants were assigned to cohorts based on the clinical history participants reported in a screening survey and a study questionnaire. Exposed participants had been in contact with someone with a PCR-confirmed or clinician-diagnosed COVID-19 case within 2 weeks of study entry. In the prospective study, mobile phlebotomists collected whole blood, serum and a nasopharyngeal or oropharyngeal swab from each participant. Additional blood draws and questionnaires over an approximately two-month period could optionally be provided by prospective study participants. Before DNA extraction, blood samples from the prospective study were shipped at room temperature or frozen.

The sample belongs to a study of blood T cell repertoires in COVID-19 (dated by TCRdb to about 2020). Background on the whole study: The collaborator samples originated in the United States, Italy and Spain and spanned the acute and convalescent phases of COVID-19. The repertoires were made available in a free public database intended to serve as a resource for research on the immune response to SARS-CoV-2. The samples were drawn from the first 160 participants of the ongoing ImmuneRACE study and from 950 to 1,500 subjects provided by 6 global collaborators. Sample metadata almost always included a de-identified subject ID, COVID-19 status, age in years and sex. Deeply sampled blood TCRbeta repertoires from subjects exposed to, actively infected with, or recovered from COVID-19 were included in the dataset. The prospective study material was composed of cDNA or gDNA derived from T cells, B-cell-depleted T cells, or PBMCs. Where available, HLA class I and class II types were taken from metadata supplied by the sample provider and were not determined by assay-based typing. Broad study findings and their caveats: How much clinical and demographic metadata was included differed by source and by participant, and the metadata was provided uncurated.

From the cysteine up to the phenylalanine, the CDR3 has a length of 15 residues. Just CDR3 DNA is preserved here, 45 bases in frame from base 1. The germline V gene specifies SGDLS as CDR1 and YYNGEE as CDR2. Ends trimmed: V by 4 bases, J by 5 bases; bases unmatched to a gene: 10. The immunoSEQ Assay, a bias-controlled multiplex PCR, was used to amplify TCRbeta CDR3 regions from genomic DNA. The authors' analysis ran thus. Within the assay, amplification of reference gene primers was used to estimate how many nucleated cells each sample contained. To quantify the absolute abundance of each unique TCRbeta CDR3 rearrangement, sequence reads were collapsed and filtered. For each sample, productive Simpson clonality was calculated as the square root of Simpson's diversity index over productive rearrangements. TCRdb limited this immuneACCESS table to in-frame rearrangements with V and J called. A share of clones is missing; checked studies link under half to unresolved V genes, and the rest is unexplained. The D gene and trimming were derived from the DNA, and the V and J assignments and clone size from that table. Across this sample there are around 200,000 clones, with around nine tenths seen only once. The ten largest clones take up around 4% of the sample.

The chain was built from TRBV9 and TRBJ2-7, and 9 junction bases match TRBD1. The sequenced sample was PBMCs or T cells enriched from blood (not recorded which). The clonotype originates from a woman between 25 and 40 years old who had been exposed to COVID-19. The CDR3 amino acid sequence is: CASSSHGTGFHEQYF. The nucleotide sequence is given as TGTGCCAGCAGCTCCCACGGGACAGGGTTTCACGAGCAGTACTTC.